This T cell receptor (beta chain) emerged from a study of vaccination and CD4 T cells after COVID-19. Overall study context: Fewer than 10 convalescent patients had mild and one had severe PCR-confirmed SARS-CoV-2 disease.

Treatment noted: 10-day PBMC culture with coronavirus spike peptide pools or control peptides (ViraFEST assay). A remark on this clonotype: Its antigen is not identified.

Germline CDR1 SNHLY, CDR2 FYNNEI. Between the trimmed V and J ends, which lost 3 bases and 4 bases, there was a span of 10 bases. CDR3 length: 13 residues. Sequencing of the DNA from cultured CD4+ T cells was carried out with the Oncomine TCR Beta short-read assay. Investigators obtained genomic DNA by extraction from cultured CD4+ T cells. TCRdb used MiXCR to reprocess the PCR reads, holding one entry per CDR3 protein. The top ten clones hold roughly 14% of a sample with under 20,000 distinct CDR3 sequences, 45% to 50% of them seen once. This sequence was found in a human donor with COVID-19. The material sequenced was cultured CD4+ T cells from blood. V is TRBV2 and J is TRBJ2-7, with no clear D. The CDR3, as DNA: TGTGCCAGCAGTGATGACACATGGTACGAGCAGTACTTC. Translating gives CASSDDTWYEQYF.